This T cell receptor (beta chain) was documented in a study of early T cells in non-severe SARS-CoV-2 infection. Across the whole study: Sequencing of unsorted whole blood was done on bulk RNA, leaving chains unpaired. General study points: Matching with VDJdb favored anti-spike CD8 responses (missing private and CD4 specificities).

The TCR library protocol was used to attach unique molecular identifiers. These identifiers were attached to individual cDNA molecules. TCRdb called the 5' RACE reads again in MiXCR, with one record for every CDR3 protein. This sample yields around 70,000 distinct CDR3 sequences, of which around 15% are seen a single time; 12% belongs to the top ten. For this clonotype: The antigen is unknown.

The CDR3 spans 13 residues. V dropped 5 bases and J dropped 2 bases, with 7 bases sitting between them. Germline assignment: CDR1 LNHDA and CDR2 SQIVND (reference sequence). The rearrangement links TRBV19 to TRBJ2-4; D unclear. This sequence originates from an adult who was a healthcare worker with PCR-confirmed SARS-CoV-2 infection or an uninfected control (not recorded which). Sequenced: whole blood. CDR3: CASSHRSKNIQYF. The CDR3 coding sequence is TGTGCCAGTAGTCACCGGTCCAAAAACATTCAGTACTTC.